This T cell receptor (beta chain) was found in a study of cytomegalovirus exposure and HLA in healthy donors. This clone was detected a few times. The V gene end was trimmed by 2 bases and the J gene end by 4 bases; junction bases not matched to a gene: 8. Germline lookup yields CDR1 SGHTA and CDR2 FQGTGA. This CDR3 spans 15 amino acids. PCR used 60 Vbeta primers and 13 Jbeta primers. The assay was immunoSEQ multiplex PCR, and TCRdb's table has in-frame clones only and misses some. The repertoire has some 140,000 clones, around 77% of them found once; the top ten carry 2% to 2.5%. The rearrangement uses TRBV7-3 and TRBJ2-7, with 7 nucleotides matching TRBD1. The receptor was isolated from a man aged 25 to 40 in good health and CMV-seronegative. Sequences were obtained from PBMCs. This chain's CDR3 is CASSLGYRGFYEQYF. CDR3 nucleotide sequence: TGTGCCAGCAGCTTAGGTTACAGGGGCTTTTACGAGCAGTACTTC.